This is a list of T cell receptor beta chains from one sample in a study of shared clonotypes between healthy human individuals. Method: immunoSEQ multiplex PCR; TCRdb's copy keeps in-frame clones and lacks some. The data contain just over 2,000,000 clones, about 95% of them singletons. The sample taken for sequencing was naive CD8+ T cells sorted from blood. Receptors originate from a man aged 18 to 35 in good health. Both conserved end residues are part of each CDR3. D genes are given only for firm matches.

V	length	J	D	DNA	CDR3
TRBV7-6	15	TRBJ2-1	TRBD2	TGTGCCAGCAGCTTAGCGGGAGGGTACTACAATGAGCAGTTCTTC	CASSLAGGYYNEQFF
TRBV4-3	16	TRBJ2-7	TRBD2	TGCGCCAGCAGCCAAGGGACTAGCGGGAGCACCTACGAGCAGTACTTC	CASSQGTSGSTYEQYF
TRBV7-2	15	TRBJ2-7	TRBD2	TGTGCCAGCAGCTCCGGACTAGCGGGCGCCTACGAGCAGTACTTC	CASSSGLAGAYEQYF
TRBV7-9	16	TRBJ2-7	NA	TGTGCCAGCAGCCTAGATTTACAGGGCGGCTCCTACGAGCAGTACTTC	CASSLDLQGGSYEQYF
TRBV27	12	TRBJ2-1	NA	TGTGCCAGCAGTCTGGGGGGAAATGAGCAGTTCTTC	CASSLGGNEQFF
TRBV29-1	12	TRBJ1-4	NA	TGCAGCGTTGAAGATGACGGTGAAAAACTGTTTTTT	CSVEDDGEKLFF
TRBV7-9	15	TRBJ2-1	TRBD2	TGTGCCAGCTTTTACCGGGAGGGCCCGTGGCCTGAGCAGTTCTTC	CASFYREGPWPEQFF
TRBV7-9	15	TRBJ2-2	NA	TGTGCCAGCAGCTTCCCGACGGACGGCACCGGGGAGCTGTTTTTT	CASSFPTDGTGELFF
TRBV28	13	TRBJ2-7	TRBD1	TGTGCCAGCAGTTACAGGGGGGCGGGTGAGCAGTACTTC	CASSYRGAGEQYF
TRBV10-2	15	TRBJ2-7	TRBD1	TGCGCCAGCAGCTACTCACAGGGGGCAAACTACGAGCAGTACTTC	CASSYSQGANYEQYF
TRBV10-2	12	TRBJ2-3	NA	TGCGCCAGCAGTGAAATGACTGATACGCAGTATTTT	CASSEMTDTQYF
TRBV4-2	13	TRBJ2-5	NA	TGTGCCAGCAGCCAAACAGTCCAAGAGACCCAGTACTTC	CASSQTVQETQYF
TRBV11-2	15	TRBJ2-3	TRBD2	TGTGCCAGCAGCTTAGCTAGCGGGGGCACAGATACGCAGTATTTT	CASSLASGGTDTQYF
TRBV11-2	15	TRBJ2-7	TRBD2	TGTGCCAGCAGCTCCCGTTTAGCGGGACTTGACGAGCAGTACTTC	CASSSRLAGLDEQYF
TRBV19	14	TRBJ2-3	NA	TGTGCCAGTAGTATATTAACAGGGTCAGATACGCAGTATTTT	CASSILTGSDTQYF
TRBV4-1	16	TRBJ2-2	TRBD1	TGCGCCAGCAGCCAAGATATAAGGGGGCTCGCCGGGGAGCTGTTTTTT	CASSQDIRGLAGELFF